This T cell receptor beta chain was profiled in a study of blood T cell repertoires in COVID-19. Turning to the study itself: Sample material is recorded as cDNA or gDNA derived from T cells, B-cell-depleted T cells, or PBMCs.

Per the original data handling: Reference gene primer amplification gave nucleated cell count estimates. Assay used: immunoSEQ multiplex PCR; TCRdb lists only in-frame clones, some missing. The V and J calls and the clone size are those of that table, but D and trimming were determined from the DNA. This sample has over 80,000 clones, with roughly 90% found just once. In germline, CDR1 is LNHDA, CDR2 SQIVND (reference sequence). V was cut by 4 bases and J by 5 bases, with 8 bases left in between. The CDR3 is 12 amino acids. V and J are TRBV19 and TRBJ1-1, with D possibly being TRBD1 (5 bases). The source of this sequence is a man aged 55 to 70 with acute or convalescent COVID-19. The sequenced material came from peripheral blood. CDR3 sequence (DNA): TGTGCCAGTAGTACAGGGTGGACTGAAGCTTTCTTT. It is translated as CASSTGWTEAFF.